Shown below are 4 T cell receptor beta chains from a single sample sequenced in a study of blood T cells in healthy people across ages. Primers used in a second PCR of roughly 6 to 12 cycles were a sample-barcoded 5' primer and a J-beta primer mix. MiXCR was run by TCRdb on the 5' RACE reads, yielding one entry per CDR3 protein. This sample has some 1.4 million distinct CDR3 sequences, with 42% found just once. Sequencing was performed on blood. These receptors were taken from a woman younger than 35 in good health.

The chain combines TRBV5-1 with TRBJ1-5, with D perhaps TRBD1 (5 bases). Looked up from germline, CDR1 is SGHRS and CDR2 is YFSETQ. This CDR3 is 15 amino acids long. Trimming pared 4 bases from V and 5 bases from J, leaving 16 bases between. The CDR3 DNA sequence: TGCGCCAGCAGCCCCCGGGGGGAAGTGCATCAGCCCCAGCATTTT. Protein sequence: CASSPRGEVHQPQHF.

The rearrangement joins TRBV7-8 to TRBJ2-5; D gene ambiguous. V was cut by 0 bases and J by 10 bases, with 21 bases left in between. CDR1 is SGHVS and CDR2 is FQNEAQ in the germline V gene. The CDR3 length is 16 residues. The CDR3 here is CASSLARDPARFGQYF. The CDR3 DNA reads as TGTGCCAGCAGCTTAGCACGTGACCCGGCGAGGTTTGGCCAGTACTTC.

The chain has TRBV10-3 and TRBJ1-5; the match to TRBD1 covers 7 bases. The length of the CDR3 is 19 residues. Germline V gene lookup returns CDR1 ENHRY and CDR2 SYGVKD. J lost 2 bases, V lost 0 bases, and 13 bases had no gene match. The CDR3 protein is CAISESGGGRGLGNQPQHF. The CDR3 nucleotides read TGTGCCATCAGTGAGTCAGGGGGGGGAAGGGGGCTTGGCAATCAGCCCCAGCATTTT.

About this clonotype itself: A much larger clone lies one base from this, so it may be a read error. The genes are TRBV28 and TRBJ2-1; 11 bases fit TRBD2. V was clipped by 11 bases and J by 3 bases; unmatched bases: 12. The CDR3 runs to 16 residues. Germline V gene data show CDR1 as MDHEN and CDR2 as SYDVKM. CDR3 in DNA: TGTGCCCGCCGTGATTTGGGGACTAGCGGCTACAATGAGCAGTTCTTC. It codes for CARRDLGTSGYNEQFF. Full variable domain (rest looked up from reference TRBV28 and TRBJ2-1): DVKVTQSSRYLVKRTGEKVFLECVQDMDHENMFWYRQDPGLGLRLIYFSYDVKMKEKGDIPEGYSVSREKKERFSLILESASTNQTSMYLCARRDLGTSGYNEQFFGPGTRLTVL.